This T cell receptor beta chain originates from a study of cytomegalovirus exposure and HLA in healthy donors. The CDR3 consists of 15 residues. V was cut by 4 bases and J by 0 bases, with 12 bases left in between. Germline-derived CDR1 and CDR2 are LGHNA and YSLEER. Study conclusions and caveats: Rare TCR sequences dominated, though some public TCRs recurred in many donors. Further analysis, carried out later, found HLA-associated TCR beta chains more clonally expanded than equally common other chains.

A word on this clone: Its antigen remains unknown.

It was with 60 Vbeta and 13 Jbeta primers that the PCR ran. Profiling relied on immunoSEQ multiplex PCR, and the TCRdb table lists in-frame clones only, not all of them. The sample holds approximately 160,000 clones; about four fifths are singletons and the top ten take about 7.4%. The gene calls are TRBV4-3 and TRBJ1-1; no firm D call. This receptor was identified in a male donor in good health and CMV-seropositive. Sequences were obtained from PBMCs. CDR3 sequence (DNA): TGCGCCAGCAGCCCCGGGGTTGGGTTGAACACTGAAGCTTTCTTT. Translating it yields CASSPGVGLNTEAFF.